This T cell receptor beta chain was documented in a study of OX40 agonist ivuxolimab in advanced cancers. Losses at the gene ends were 4 bases for V and 5 bases for J; bases not matched to a gene: 7. Germline V lookup: CDR1 SGHNT, CDR2 YYREEE (reference sequence). The CDR3 is 15 amino acids. The repertoire was sequenced with immunoSEQ multiplex PCR; TCRdb's copy has only in-frame clones and lacks some. The sample includes about 56,000 clones, about 85% of them seen just once. The sequence derives from an adult with an advanced solid tumor such as melanoma, head and neck, liver or kidney cancer. This material consisted of CD4+ or CD8+ T cells sorted from blood, taken in a trial of the OX40 agonist ivuxolimab. The rearrangement links TRBV5-4 to TRBJ2-2; TRBD1 agrees at 8 bases. As DNA, the CDR3 is TGTGCCAGCAGCCTCGGACAGGGCCCAACCGGGGAGCTGTTTTTT. It codes for CASSLGQGPTGELFF. The full variable domain, its missing parts supplied by reference TRBV5-4 and TRBJ2-2, is ETGVTQSPTHLIKTRGQQVTLRCSSQSGHNTVSWYQQALGQGPQFIFQYYREEENGRGNFPPRFSGLQFPNYSSELNVNALELDDSALYLCASSLGQGPTGELFFGEGSRLTVL.